Shown below are 14 T cell receptor beta chains from a single sample sequenced in a study of blood T cells in healthy people across ages. Through a sample-barcoded 5' primer and a J-beta primer mix, a second PCR was run for roughly 6 to 11 cycles. TCRdb re-analysed the 5' RACE reads in MiXCR, keeping a single row per CDR3 protein. Of about 1,800,000 distinct CDR3 sequences detected, 25% to 30% appear once; the ten largest clones hold more than 6%. The sample comprised blood. These receptors came from a woman in her twenties or thirties in good health.

This clonotype showed up just a few times. The rearrangement links TRBV7-9 to TRBJ2-5, with D unclear. V was trimmed by 4 bases and J by 1 base, leaving 10 bases between them. Looked up from germline, CDR1 is SEHNR and CDR2 is FQNEAQ (reference sequence). This CDR3 region has 14 residues. In DNA, the CDR3 is TGTGCCAGCAGCTCAGAGGCTAGCCAAGAGACCCAGTACTTC. It is translated as CASSSEASQETQYF. The variable domain in full, completed from reference TRBV7-9 and TRBJ2-5, reads DTGVSQNPRHKITKRGQNVTFRCDPISEHNRLYWYRQTLGQGPEFLTYFQNEAQLEKSRLLSDRFSAERPKGSFSTLEIQRTEQGDSAMYLCASSSEASQETQYFGPGTRLLVL.

This clonotype turned up a few times. This rearrangement joins TRBV29-1 to TRBJ2-3; D possibly corresponds to TRBD2 (5 bases). This CDR3 is built from 13 residues. V lost 4 bases and J 1 base, leaving 9 bases between the germline ends. Germline values: CDR1 SQVTM, CDR2 ANQGSEA. Here the CDR3 reads CSVAMGGTDTQYF. The CDR3 DNA is TGCAGCGTTGCGATGGGAGGCACAGATACGCAGTATTTT.

V and J are TRBV5-1 and TRBJ2-1, with 8 bases aligning to TRBD1. Trimming at V came to 0 bases and at J to 8 bases, leaving 4 bases not matched to a gene. The length of the CDR3 is 14 residues. Germline V gives CDR1 SGHRS, CDR2 YFSETQ. CDR3 loop: CASSLAQGADEQFF. The CDR3 DNA sequence: TGCGCCAGCAGCTTGGCGCAGGGGGCGGATGAGCAGTTCTTC.

In the case of this clonotype: A much larger clone differs by one base, so this may be a read error. The gene calls are TRBV4-3 and TRBJ1-2; D gene ambiguous. Per germline, CDR1 LGHNA and CDR2 YSLEER. Trimming removed 0 bases at V and 0 bases at J, with 8 bases between. This CDR3 region has 15 residues. The CDR3 here is CASSQEANSNYGYTF. The CDR3 DNA sequence: TGCGCCAGCAGCCAAGAGGCCAACTCTAACTATGGCTACACCTTC.

Comments on this clonotype: Just one base apart from a much larger clone, this may be a read error. The DNA for the CDR3 is TGCAGTGCCCCCTCCAAATCCTACGAGCAGTTCTTC. This translates into CSAPSKSYEQFF. This rearrangement joins TRBV20-1 to TRBJ2-1; D gene unclear. The CDR3 length is 12 residues. The V end was cut by 6 bases, the J end by 10 bases, with 16 bases between. Germline lookup yields CDR1 DFQATT and CDR2 SNEGSKA (reference sequence).

This clonotype has ten or more counts. The chain uses TRBV2 and TRBJ2-7; tentatively, D is TRBD1 (6 bases). Trimming pared 7 bases from V and 2 bases from J, leaving 12 bases between. The CDR3 loop spans 13 amino acids. Germline CDR1 reads SNHLY; CDR2 reads FYNNEI. In nucleotides, the CDR3 is TGTGCCAGCAAAGGGACACAAACCTACGAGCAGTACTTC. Its translation: CASKGTQTYEQYF.

A single count supports this clonotype. A much larger clonotype is one base distant, so this may be a read error. The chain has TRBV5-1 and TRBJ2-4; D is undetermined. The J call may be in error: the DNA end matches TRBJ2-7 better. CDR3 length: 14 residues. Germline loops: CDR1 SGHRS, CDR2 YFSETQ. CDR3 nucleotides: TGCGCCAGCTGCTTTACAGCCTACTCCTACGAGCAGTACTTC. Its protein is CASCFTAYSYEQYF.

This clonotype appeared many times. The V gene is TRBV4-1, the J gene TRBJ2-6; 8 bases line up with TRBD1. Looked up from germline, CDR1 is MGHRA and CDR2 is YSYEKL. The CDR3 is 19 residues long. The V segment lost 1 base and the J segment 4 bases; nucleotides outside the gene matches: 12. The CDR3 sequence: CASSQGSGGIGTGANVLTF. For the CDR3, the DNA is TGCGCCAGCAGCCAAGGCTCAGGGGGCATCGGTACCGGGGCCAACGTCCTGACTTTC.

This clonotype was picked up many times. The chain couples TRBV5-1 to TRBJ2-1, with 9 bases identical to TRBD2. Germline V lookup: CDR1 SGHRS, CDR2 YFSETQ. This CDR3 comprises 14 residues. V gave up 4 bases and J gave up 10 bases; unmatched junction bases: 9. The CDR3 bases are TGCGCCAGCAGCCCCGGGGTAGCGGGAGAGGAGCAGTTCTTC. Translating gives CASSPGVAGEEQFF.

This rearrangement joins TRBV29-1 to TRBJ1-1; D is perhaps TRBD1 (5 bases). V gave up 4 bases and J gave up 1 base, with 13 bases separating them. This CDR3 spans 14 amino acids. Germline V CDR1 and CDR2: SQVTM, ANQGSEA. The CDR3: CSVVLLGRNTEAFF. As DNA, the CDR3 is TGCAGCGTTGTTTTATTGGGGCGGAACACTGAAGCTTTCTTT.

This clonotype showed up many times. J is TRBJ2-5 and V is TRBV12-3 or TRBV12-4, with D possibly matching TRBD2 (5 bases). Trimming took 3 bases from V and 4 from J, leaving 12 bases between them. The CDR3 runs to 14 residues. CDR3 in amino acids: CASSLRTGVETQYF. The CDR3 DNA reads as TGTGCCAGCAGTTTGAGGACCGGGGTAGAGACCCAGTACTTC.

With regard to this clonotype: A much larger clonotype is one base distant, so this may be a read error. Since the CDR3 does not end with the conserved phenylalanine or tryptophan, this likely comes from a read error. The V and J genes are TRBV12-3 or TRBV12-4 and TRBJ2-1; a weak D match, TRBD2 (6 bases). This CDR3 spans 16 amino acids. V shed 4 bases and J shed 1 base, with 14 bases lying between them. The CDR3 DNA reads TGTGCCAGCAGTTGGTCTTGCGGGACGTCCTACAATGAGCAGTTCTGC. Translated, it gives CASSWSCGTSYNEQFC.

The chain couples TRBV5-1 to TRBJ2-5; possibly TRBD1 for D (6 bases). The CDR3 covers 15 residues. In germline, CDR1 is SGHRS, CDR2 YFSETQ. Trimming pared 0 bases from V and 5 bases from J, leaving 14 bases between. The DNA for the CDR3 is TGCGCCAGCAGCTTGGACGGCAGGGGTGTGGAGACCCAGTACTTC. Translating gives CASSLDGRGVETQYF.

This clonotype was observed at least ten times. The V call is TRBV12-3 or TRBV12-4, the J call TRBJ2-4; D is undetermined. With the DNA end fitting TRBJ2-7 better, the J assignment may be wrong. The CDR3 sequence is 12 residues long. The CDR3: CASQLHTDEQYF. In DNA form, the CDR3 reads TGTGCCAGCCAACTCCACACCGACGAGCAGTACTTC.